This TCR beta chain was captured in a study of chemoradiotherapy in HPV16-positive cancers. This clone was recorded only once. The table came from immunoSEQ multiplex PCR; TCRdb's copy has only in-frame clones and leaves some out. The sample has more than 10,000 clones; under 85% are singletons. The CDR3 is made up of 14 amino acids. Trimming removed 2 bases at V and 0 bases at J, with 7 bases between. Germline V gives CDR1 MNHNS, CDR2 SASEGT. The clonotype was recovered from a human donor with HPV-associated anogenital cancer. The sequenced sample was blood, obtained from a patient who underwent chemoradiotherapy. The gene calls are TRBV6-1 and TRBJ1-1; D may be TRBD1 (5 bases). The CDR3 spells CASSETRVNTEAFF. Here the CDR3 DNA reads TGTGCCAGCAGTGAAACCAGGGTGAACACTGAAGCTTTCTTT.